What follows are 23 T cell receptor beta chains derived from one specimen sequenced in a study of blood T cell dynamics during melanoma immunotherapy. The time point denotes: pre-treatment baseline. The repertoire was sequenced with immunoSEQ multiplex PCR; TCRdb's copy has only in-frame clones and lacks some. The table lists 9,000 to 13,000 clones, less than 90% of them singletons, with about 9.5% in the top ten. The sample in question was blood, obtained from a patient treated with checkpoint blockade. These receptors originate from a human donor with melanoma.

The chain is built from TRBV6-5 and TRBJ1-2; a possible D gene is TRBD1 (5 bases). Per germline, CDR1 MNHEY and CDR2 SVGAGI. V was pared by 4 bases and J by 7 bases, with 16 bases between. The length of the CDR3 is 14 residues. The CDR3: CASSLPEGRGGYTF. For the CDR3, the DNA is TGTGCCAGCAGTTTACCGGAGGGTAGGGGTGGCTACACCTTC.

The chain is built from TRBV7-8 and TRBJ1-2; D is undetermined. Germline V lookup: CDR1 SGHVS, CDR2 FQNEAQ. This CDR3 spans 13 amino acids. Trimming took off 5 bases at V and 4 bases at J, with 11 bases between the two ends. The CDR3 loop is CASSVGFGYGYTF. The CDR3 region has the DNA TGTGCCAGCAGCGTAGGGTTTGGCTATGGCTACACCTTC.

The CDR3 is CASSPTTGQETQYF. The DNA for the CDR3 is TGTGCCAGCAGCCCCACGACAGGTCAAGAGACCCAGTACTTC. This chain uses TRBV7-6 with TRBJ2-5; weak D call: TRBD1 (6 bases). Trimming took 5 bases from V and 2 from J, leaving 12 bases between them. The CDR3 spans 14 residues. The germline gives CDR1 SGHVS, CDR2 FNYEAQ.

The V and J genes are TRBV6-6 and TRBJ2-3, with 9 positions matching TRBD1. The V gene's germline CDR1 is MNHNY and CDR2 SVGAGI (reference sequence). Trimming removed 6 bases from V and 0 bases from J; junction bases left unmatched: 7. The CDR3 consists of 16 residues. The DNA of the CDR3 is TGTGCCAGCAGGCCCGGGACAGGGTTTAGCACAGATACGCAGTATTTT. It encodes CASRPGTGFSTDTQYF.

This chain uses TRBV19 with TRBJ2-1; 8 positions match TRBD2. The V gene's germline CDR1 is LNHDA and CDR2 SQIVND (reference sequence). CDR3 length: 15 residues. V lost 5 bases, J lost 2 bases, and 5 bases stayed unmatched. The CDR3 DNA is TGTGCCAGTAGTGGGGGGACTAGTGCCTACAATGAGCAGTTCTTC. It is translated as CASSGGTSAYNEQFF.

The chain is built from TRBV4-2 and TRBJ2-7; D possibly corresponds to TRBD2 (6 bases). The CDR3 covers 14 residues. The germline V gene has CDR1 LGHNA and CDR2 YNFKEQ. Trimming took 0 bases from V and 3 from J, leaving 9 bases between them. The CDR3 protein is CASSQDGTHYEQYF. Here the CDR3 DNA reads TGTGCCAGCAGCCAAGATGGGACTCACTACGAGCAGTACTTC.

DNA of the CDR3: TGTGCCAGCTCACTTTCGGGGAAGCTAGATACGCAGTATTTT. Translated: CASSLSGKLDTQYF. V is TRBV9 and J is TRBJ2-3; D possibly corresponds to TRBD2 (5 bases). Trimming took 7 bases from V and 5 from J, leaving 17 bases between them. CDR1 is SGDLS, CDR2 YYNGEE, per germline. This CDR3 contains 14 residues.

This sequence joins TRBV30 and TRBJ1-3, with D possibly TRBD1 on 5 matching bases. Germline V CDR1 and CDR2: GTSNPN, SVGIG (reference sequence). V lost 2 bases and J lost 0, with 5 bases in between. This CDR3 comprises 13 residues. The CDR3 reads CAWSRGSGNTIYF. For the CDR3, the DNA is TGTGCCTGGAGTAGGGGCTCTGGAAACACCATATATTTT.

The chain employs TRBV2 and TRBJ1-4; tentatively, D is TRBD1 (5 bases). Germline lookup yields CDR1 SNHLY and CDR2 FYNNEI. The CDR3 is made up of 14 amino acids. V lost 8 bases and J 2 bases, leaving 12 bases between the germline ends. This chain's CDR3 is CASLLRETNEKLFF. As DNA, the CDR3 is TGTGCCAGCTTACTCAGGGAGACTAATGAAAAACTGTTTTTT.

The chain has TRBV6-6 and TRBJ2-3; D not certain. V lost 7 bases and J 8 bases, leaving 13 bases between the germline ends. Germline lookup yields CDR1 MNHNY and CDR2 SVGAGI (reference sequence). This CDR3 spans 12 amino acids. CDR3 DNA: TGTGCCAGCACGTCCTATGGCCCTACGCAGTATTTT. As protein: CASTSYGPTQYF.

A few counts support this clone. The chain has TRBV2 and TRBJ1-2; D call uncertain. This CDR3 contains 13 residues. V lost 3 bases to trimming and J lost 5 bases, with 10 bases between them. The germline gives CDR1 SNHLY, CDR2 FYNNEI. The DNA for the CDR3 is TGTGCCAGCAGTGACTCAGCTGGGTATGGCTACACCTTC. Amino acid sequence: CASSDSAGYGYTF.

This clone turned up a few times. The V and J genes are TRBV30 and TRBJ1-6; no reliable D call. Trimming took off 2 bases at V and 10 bases at J, with 15 bases between the two ends. This CDR3 has 14 amino acids. The germline V gene encodes CDR1 GTSNPN and CDR2 SVGIG (reference sequence). CDR3 sequence reads: CAWSSGSAWSPLHF. CDR3 DNA sequence: TGTGCCTGGAGTTCGGGGTCTGCTTGGTCACCCCTCCACTTT.

The gene calls are TRBV6-1 and TRBJ1-6; no firm D call. This CDR3 spans 12 amino acids. Germline V lookup: CDR1 MNHNS, CDR2 SASEGT. Deletions cut 5 bases from V and 10 bases from J, with 9 bases between. In DNA, the CDR3 is TGTGCCAGCAGTACTTTATTCTCACCCCTCCACTTT. Amino acids: CASSTLFSPLHF.

CDR3 sequence: CASSQFLGGQGGGYTF. DNA for the CDR3: TGTGCCAGCAGCCAATTCTTGGGCGGACAGGGAGGAGGCTACACCTTC. The chain couples TRBV14 to TRBJ1-2, with 8 positions matching TRBD1. Trimming took 2 bases from V and 8 from J; bases not matched to a gene: 13. Looked up from germline, CDR1 is SGHDN and CDR2 is FVKESK. The CDR3 covers 16 residues.

The J gene is TRBJ1-2, the V gene TRBV19, with D possibly being TRBD1 (6 bases). The CDR3 sequence is 14 residues long. The germline gives CDR1 LNHDA, CDR2 SQIVND (reference sequence). Trimming cost V 2 bases and J 5 bases, with 12 bases left between them. The CDR3 nucleotides read TGTGCCAGTAGTATAACAGGGACTCGATATGGCTACACCTTC. Translation gives CASSITGTRYGYTF.

The chain is built from TRBV6-5 and TRBJ1-2; 9 nucleotides line up with TRBD1. The CDR3 length is 14 residues. Unmatched junction bases numbered 9, after V lost 7 bases and J lost 6 bases. From germline, CDR1 is MNHEY and CDR2 SVGAGI. For the CDR3, the DNA is TGTGCCAGCAAGGGGACAGGGAAGAAGAATGGCTACACCTTC. This gives the protein CASKGTGKKNGYTF.

The J gene is TRBJ1-5, the V gene TRBV15, with D perhaps matching TRBD1 (6 bases). This CDR3 has 16 amino acids. Germline V gene lookup returns CDR1 LNHNV and CDR2 YYDKDF (reference sequence). The V gene lost 5 bases and the J gene lost 5 bases, with 19 bases spanning the gap. CDR3: CATSPYRRGGDQPQHF. In DNA, the CDR3 is TGTGCCACCAGCCCCTATCGAAGGGGGGGGGATCAGCCCCAGCATTTT.

This clone was counted only a few times. The genes are TRBV18 and TRBJ1-2; TRBD1 matches at 7 bases. The germline V gene encodes CDR1 KGHSH and CDR2 LQKENI. J gave up 0 bases and V 2 bases, and 3 bases lay outside the gene matches. The CDR3 is 15 amino acids. The CDR3 bases are TGTGCCAGCTCACCAGACAGGGACTCTAACTATGGCTACACCTTC. This codes for CASSPDRDSNYGYTF.

This sequence joins TRBV5-1 and TRBJ2-7, with D possibly TRBD1 on 5 matching bases. This CDR3 has 15 residues. V lost 4 bases, J lost 0 bases, and 14 bases lay in between. CDR1 SGHRS and CDR2 YFSETQ come from the germline V gene. This CDR3 reads CASSPDHRSSYEQYF. The CDR3 DNA sequence: TGCGCCAGCAGCCCGGATCACAGGAGCTCCTACGAGCAGTACTTC.

The chain joins TRBV5-1 to TRBJ1-1; 12 bases are a match to TRBD1. The V gene's germline CDR1 is SGHRS and CDR2 YFSETQ. Trimming cost V 2 bases and J 5 bases; bases outside gene matches: 7. The CDR3 totals 16 residues. CDR3 residues: CASSFAGQGAGTEAFF. The CDR3, as DNA: TGCGCCAGCAGCTTCGCGGGACAGGGGGCGGGTACTGAAGCTTTCTTT.

The V gene is TRBV4-1, the J gene TRBJ1-5; TRBD1 matches 7 bases. Germline V lookup: CDR1 MGHRA, CDR2 YSYEKL. This CDR3 contains 15 residues. After removal of 4 bases from V and 4 bases from J, the junction contained 7 bases not matched to a gene. CDR3 in amino acids: CASSPGGDWNQPQHF. CDR3 DNA sequence: TGCGCCAGCAGCCCAGGGGGAGATTGGAATCAGCCCCAGCATTTT.

The chain combines TRBV30 with TRBJ1-4; D gene uncertain. Germline V gene lookup returns CDR1 GTSNPN and CDR2 SVGIG (reference sequence). The ends were cut back, 4 bases at V and 11 bases at J, with 20 bases in the middle. The CDR3 is made up of 14 amino acids. CDR3 DNA: TGTGCCTGGAAGGCCCCGGGCGGGCAGCGGAAACTGTTTTTT. This gives the protein CAWKAPGGQRKLFF.

The chain has TRBV4-2 and TRBJ2-1; 10 bases are a match to TRBD2. Germline V lookup: CDR1 LGHNA, CDR2 YNFKEQ. V dropped 4 bases and J dropped 3; count of bases not matched to a gene: 6. The CDR3 spans 16 residues. Here the CDR3 reads CASSRSGTSVYNEQFF. The DNA of the CDR3 is TGTGCCAGCAGCCGATCCGGGACTAGCGTCTACAATGAGCAGTTCTTC.